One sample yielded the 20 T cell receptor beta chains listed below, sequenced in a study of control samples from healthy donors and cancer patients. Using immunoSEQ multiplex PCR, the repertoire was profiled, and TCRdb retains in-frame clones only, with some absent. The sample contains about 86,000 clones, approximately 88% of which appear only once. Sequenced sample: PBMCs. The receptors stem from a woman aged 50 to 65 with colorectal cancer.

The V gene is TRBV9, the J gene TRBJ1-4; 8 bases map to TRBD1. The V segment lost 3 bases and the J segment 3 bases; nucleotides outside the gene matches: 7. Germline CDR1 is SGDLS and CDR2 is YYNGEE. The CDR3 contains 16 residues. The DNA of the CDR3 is TGTGCCAGCAGCGAGGAAGACAGGGGACCTAATGAAAAACTGTTTTTT. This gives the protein CASSEEDRGPNEKLFF.

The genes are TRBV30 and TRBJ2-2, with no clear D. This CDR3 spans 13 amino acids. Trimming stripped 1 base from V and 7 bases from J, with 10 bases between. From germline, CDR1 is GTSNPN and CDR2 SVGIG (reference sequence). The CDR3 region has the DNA TGTGCCTGGAGTGAGGAACTCGGCGGGGAGCTGTTTTTT. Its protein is CAWSEELGGELFF.

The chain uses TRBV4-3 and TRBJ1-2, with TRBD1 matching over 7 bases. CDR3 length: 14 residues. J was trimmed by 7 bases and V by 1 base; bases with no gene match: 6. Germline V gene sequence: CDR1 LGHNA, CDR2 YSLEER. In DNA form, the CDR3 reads TGCGCCAGCAGCCAAGGACAGGGCCAGGGTGGCTACACCTTC. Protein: CASSQGQGQGGYTF.

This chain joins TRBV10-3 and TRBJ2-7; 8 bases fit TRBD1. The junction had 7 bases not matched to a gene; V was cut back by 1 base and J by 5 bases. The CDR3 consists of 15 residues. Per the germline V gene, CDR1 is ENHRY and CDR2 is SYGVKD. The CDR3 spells CAISEFGQGPHEQYV. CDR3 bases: TGTGCCATCAGTGAGTTTGGACAGGGACCCCACGAGCAGTACGTC.

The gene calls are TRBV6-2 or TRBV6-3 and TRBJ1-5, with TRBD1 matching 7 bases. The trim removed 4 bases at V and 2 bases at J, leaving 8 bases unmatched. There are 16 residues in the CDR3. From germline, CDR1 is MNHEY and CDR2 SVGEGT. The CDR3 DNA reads TGTGCCAGCAGTTCCACAGGGGCGGTGGGCAATCAGCCCCAGCATTTT. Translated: CASSSTGAVGNQPQHF.

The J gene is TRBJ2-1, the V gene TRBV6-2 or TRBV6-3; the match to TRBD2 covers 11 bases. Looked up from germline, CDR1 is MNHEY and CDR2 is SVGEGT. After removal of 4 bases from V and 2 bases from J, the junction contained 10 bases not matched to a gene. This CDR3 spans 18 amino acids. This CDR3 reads CASSSLLAGGPAYNEQFF. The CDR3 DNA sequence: TGTGCCAGCAGTTCCCTATTAGCGGGGGGGCCGGCCTACAATGAGCAGTTCTTC.

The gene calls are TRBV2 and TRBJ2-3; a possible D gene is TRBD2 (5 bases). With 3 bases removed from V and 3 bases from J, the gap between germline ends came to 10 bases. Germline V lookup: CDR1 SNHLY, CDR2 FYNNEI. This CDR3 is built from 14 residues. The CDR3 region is CASSDRAGTDTQYF. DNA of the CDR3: TGTGCCAGCAGTGACCGGGCGGGTACAGATACGCAGTATTTT.

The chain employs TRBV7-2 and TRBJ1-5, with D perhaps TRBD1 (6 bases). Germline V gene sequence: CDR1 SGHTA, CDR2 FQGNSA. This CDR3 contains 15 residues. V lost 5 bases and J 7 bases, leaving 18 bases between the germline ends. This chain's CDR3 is CASSHDGKGQQPQHF. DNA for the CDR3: TGTGCCAGCAGCCACGACGGAAAAGGACAGCAGCCCCAGCATTTT.

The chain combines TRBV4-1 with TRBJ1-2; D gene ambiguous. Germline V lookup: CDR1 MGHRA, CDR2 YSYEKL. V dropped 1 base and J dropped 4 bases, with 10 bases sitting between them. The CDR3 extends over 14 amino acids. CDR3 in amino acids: CASSQGNGVYGYTF. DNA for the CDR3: TGCGCCAGCAGCCAAGGTAACGGCGTCTATGGCTACACCTTC.

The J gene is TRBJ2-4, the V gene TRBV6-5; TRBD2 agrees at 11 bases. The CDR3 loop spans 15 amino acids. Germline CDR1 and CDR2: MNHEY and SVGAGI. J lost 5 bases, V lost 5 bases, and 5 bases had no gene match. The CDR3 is CASSTSGGWQNIQYF. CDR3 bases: TGTGCCAGCAGTACTAGCGGGGGTTGGCAAAACATTCAGTACTTC.

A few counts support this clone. The CDR3 loop reads CASSESGGVNQPQHF. The CDR3 DNA is TGCGCCAGCAGTGAGTCGGGAGGGGTCAATCAGCCCCAGCATTTT. The rearrangement links TRBV10-2 to TRBJ1-5; TRBD1 is a possible D gene (5 bases). The CDR3 has 15 amino acids. The germline V gene encodes CDR1 WSHSY and CDR2 SAAADI. Deletions cut 0 bases from V and 3 bases from J, with 9 bases between.

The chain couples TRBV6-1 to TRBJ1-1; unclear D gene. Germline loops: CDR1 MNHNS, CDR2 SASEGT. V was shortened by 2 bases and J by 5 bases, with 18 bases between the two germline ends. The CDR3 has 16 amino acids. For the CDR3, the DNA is TGTGCCAGCAGTGAACTGGCAGAGATGTTGGGTACTGAAGCTTTCTTT. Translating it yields CASSELAEMLGTEAFF.

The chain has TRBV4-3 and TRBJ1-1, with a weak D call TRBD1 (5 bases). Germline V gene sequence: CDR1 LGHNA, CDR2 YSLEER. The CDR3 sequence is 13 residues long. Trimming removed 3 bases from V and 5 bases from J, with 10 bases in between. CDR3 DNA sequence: TGCGCCAGCAGCCACGGGGCTGGTACTGAAGCTTTCTTT. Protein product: CASSHGAGTEAFF.

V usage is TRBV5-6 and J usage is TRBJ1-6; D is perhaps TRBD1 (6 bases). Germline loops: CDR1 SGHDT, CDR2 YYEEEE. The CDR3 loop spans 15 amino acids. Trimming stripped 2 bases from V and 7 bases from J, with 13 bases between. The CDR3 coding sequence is TGTGCCAGCAGCTTCGGAACAGGGCCAAATTCACCCCTCCACTTT. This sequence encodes CASSFGTGPNSPLHF.

The DNA for the CDR3 is TGTGCCACTCAAGGCGAGGGCCTCGGAAATCAGCCCCAGCATTTT. Translating gives CATQGEGLGNQPQHF. This chain links TRBV19 with TRBJ1-5; no firm D call. The germline gives CDR1 LNHDA, CDR2 SQIVND (reference sequence). The CDR3 sequence is 15 residues long. Trimming stripped 10 bases from V and 4 bases from J, with 20 bases between.

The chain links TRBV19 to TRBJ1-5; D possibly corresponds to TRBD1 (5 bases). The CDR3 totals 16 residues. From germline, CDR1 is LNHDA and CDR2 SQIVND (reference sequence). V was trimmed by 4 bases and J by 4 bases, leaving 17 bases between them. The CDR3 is CASSKQASRANQPQHF. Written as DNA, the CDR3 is TGTGCCAGTAGTAAACAGGCGAGCAGGGCGAATCAGCCCCAGCATTTT. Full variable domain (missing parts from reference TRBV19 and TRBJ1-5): DGGITQSPKYLFRKEGQNVTLSCEQNLNHDAMYWYRQDPGQGLRLIYYSQIVNDFQKGDIAEGYSVSREKKESFPLTVTSAQKNPTAFYLCASSKQASRANQPQHFGDGTRLSIL.

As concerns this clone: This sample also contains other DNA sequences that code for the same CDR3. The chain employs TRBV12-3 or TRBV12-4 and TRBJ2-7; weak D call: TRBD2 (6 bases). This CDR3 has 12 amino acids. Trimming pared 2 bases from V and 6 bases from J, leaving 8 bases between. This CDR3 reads CASSLWGGEQYV. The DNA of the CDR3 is TGTGCCAGCAGTTTATGGGGAGGCGAGCAGTACGTC.

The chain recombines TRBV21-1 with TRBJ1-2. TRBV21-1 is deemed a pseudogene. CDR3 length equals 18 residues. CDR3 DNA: TGTGCCAGCAGCAAAGCTGGGACTCTTCCATCGACAAACTATGGCTACACCTTC. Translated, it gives CASSKAGTLPSTNYGYTF.

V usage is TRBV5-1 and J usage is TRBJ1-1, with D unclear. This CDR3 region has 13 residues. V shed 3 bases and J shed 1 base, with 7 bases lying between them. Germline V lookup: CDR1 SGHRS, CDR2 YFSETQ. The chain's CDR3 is CASSSDGNTEAFF. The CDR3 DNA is TGCGCCAGCAGCTCGGACGGGAACACTGAAGCTTTCTTT.

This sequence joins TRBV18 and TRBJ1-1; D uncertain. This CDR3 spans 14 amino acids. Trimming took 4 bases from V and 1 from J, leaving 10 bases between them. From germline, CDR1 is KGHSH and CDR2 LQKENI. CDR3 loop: CASSLFDTNTEAFF. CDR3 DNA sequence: TGTGCCAGCTCACTCTTCGACACGAACACTGAAGCTTTCTTT.